This T cell receptor (beta chain) was recovered during a study of cytomegalovirus exposure and HLA in healthy donors. General study findings and limits: The analysis excluded some indistinguishable V segments, including TRBV6-2 and TRBV6-3. Most TCR beta V segments were productive about 90% or about 30% of the time in an earlier analysis.

This clone was counted between two and nine times. As yet, its antigen is unknown. Amplification used 60 Vbeta primers and 13 Jbeta primers. Profiled with immunoSEQ multiplex PCR; TCRdb holds only in-frame clones, not every one. Of approximately 120,000 clones detected, roughly 80% appear once; the ten largest clones hold 3.6%. Germline lookup yields CDR1 PRHDT and CDR2 FYEKMQ (reference sequence). Unmatched junction bases numbered 16, after V lost 5 bases and J lost 6 bases. The CDR3 runs to 17 residues. This TCR was sampled from a middle-aged woman in good health and CMV-seropositive. The sequenced sample consisted of PBMCs. The chain links TRBV13 to TRBJ2-3; TRBD2 aligns across 8 bases. CDR3 in amino acids: CASSTSGGSGDRDTQYF. CDR3 nucleotides: TGTGCCAGCAGCACGAGTGGGGGTAGCGGGGACCGTGATACGCAGTATTTT.